Presented here are 5 T cell receptor beta chains from one specimen sequenced in a study of T-cell reconstitution after alpha-beta-depleted transplantation in children. As it was prepared, the TCRbeta library received unique molecular identifiers. TCRdb recomputed calls from the PCR reads with MiXCR, one row per CDR3 protein. Here the sample spans around 400,000 distinct CDR3 sequences, under 13% being singletons. The source was PBMCs from the stem cell graft donor, collected from the stem cell graft. These receptors all come from a human donor who donated a stem cell graft to a child with acute myeloid leukemia.

The chain recombines TRBV5-1 with TRBJ2-1; D possibly corresponds to TRBD2 (6 bases). CDR3 length: 17 residues. Looked up from germline, CDR1 is SGHRS and CDR2 is YFSETQ. With 4 bases removed from V and 6 bases from J, the gap between germline ends came to 23 bases. The CDR3 loop is CASSTGFGLSDLNEQFF. In DNA, the CDR3 is TGCGCCAGCAGCACGGGGTTCGGACTAAGCGACCTCAATGAGCAGTTCTTC.

The rearrangement links TRBV12-3 or TRBV12-4 to TRBJ1-1, with TRBD1 matching 9 bases. The CDR3 runs 14 residues. With V trimmed by 5 bases and J by 6 bases, 7 bases remained unmatched. In nucleotides, the CDR3 is TGTGCCAGCAGTCCGACACAGGGGGCCTCTGAAGCTTTCTTT. Residues: CASSPTQGASEAFF.

This clonotype turned up a few times. The gene calls are TRBV12-3 or TRBV12-4 and TRBJ2-7; D possibly corresponds to TRBD1 (6 bases). This CDR3 is 15 amino acids long. V shed 8 bases and J shed 2 bases, with 19 bases lying between them. CDR3 in amino acids: CASGKGDVGAYEQYF. For the CDR3, the DNA is TGTGCCAGCGGGAAGGGGGATGTAGGGGCCTACGAGCAGTACTTC.

This clonotype came up many times. The chain employs TRBV29-1 and TRBJ2-3, with 11 nucleotides matching TRBD2. V shed 6 bases, J shed 4 bases, and the junction held 0 bases outside the gene matches. This CDR3 has 12 amino acids. The germline CDR1 and CDR2 sequences are SQVTM and ANQGSEA. For the CDR3, the DNA is TGCAGCGTGGGACTAGCGGCAGATACGCAGTATTTT. Translating it yields CSVGLAADTQYF.

This rearrangement joins TRBV5-6 to TRBJ1-2; TRBD1 matches at 7 bases. Germline V lookup: CDR1 SGHDT, CDR2 YYEEEE. This CDR3 is 12 amino acids long. J was trimmed by 5 bases and V by 5 bases; bases with no gene match: 3. The CDR3 nucleotides are TGTGCCAGCAGTGGGACAGCTTATGGCTACACCTTC. Translating it yields CASSGTAYGYTF.